Each of the 23 T cell receptor beta chains below was sequenced from the same sample in a study of cytomegalovirus exposure and HLA in healthy donors. Primers included in the PCR were 60 Vbeta and 13 Jbeta primers. Here immunoSEQ multiplex PCR was the method, and the copy in TCRdb shows in-frame clones only, minus some. The sample holds 130,000 or so clones, 65% to 85% seen once. The sample was PBMCs. Receptors were obtained from a woman aged 40 to 55 in good health and CMV-seropositive.

V gene TRBV6-1 combines with J gene TRBJ2-1; D may be TRBD1 (6 bases). This CDR3 has 13 amino acids. In germline, CDR1 is MNHNS, CDR2 SASEGT. Between the trimmed V and J ends, which lost 0 bases and 11 bases, there was a span of 11 bases. The chain's CDR3 is CASSEARTAKQFF. The CDR3 DNA is TGTGCCAGCAGTGAAGCGCGGACAGCAAAGCAGTTCTTC.

The chain links TRBV5-1 to TRBJ2-7; 12 nucleotides agree with TRBD1. The CDR3 spans 19 residues. The germline V gene has CDR1 SGHRS and CDR2 YFSETQ. The junction had 19 bases not matched to a gene; V was cut back by 4 bases and J by 5 bases. The CDR3 nucleotides are TGCGCCAGCAGCATCTCTGGGACAGGGGGCTCTGGGACCGCGCACGAGCAGTACTTC. Its protein product is CASSISGTGGSGTAHEQYF.

This clone was picked up a small number of times. The chain joins TRBV14 to TRBJ2-1; the D gene is possibly TRBD1 (6 bases). The CDR3 contains 16 residues. From germline, CDR1 is SGHDN and CDR2 FVKESK. V was trimmed by 1 base and J by 2 bases, leaving 12 bases between them. Here the CDR3 reads CASSQVGRTAYNEQFF. The CDR3 region has the DNA TGTGCCAGCAGCCAAGTAGGCCGGACAGCCTACAATGAGCAGTTCTTC.

The chain uses TRBV6-1 and TRBJ2-3, with a weak D call TRBD2 (6 bases). The CDR3 is 15 amino acids. Germline CDR1 MNHNS, CDR2 SASEGT. The V end lost 6 bases, the J end lost 2 bases, and 15 bases lay between the germline ends. CDR3 bases: TGTGCCAGCAGCGGGGTGGGGGGACCCACAGATACGCAGTATTTT. It specifies CASSGVGGPTDTQYF.

The chain carries TRBV11-3 and TRBJ2-7; 9 positions agree with TRBD2. After removal of 5 bases from V and 8 bases from J, the junction contained 7 bases not matched to a gene. Germline V gives CDR1 SGHNT, CDR2 YENEEA. There are 13 residues in the CDR3. CDR3 in DNA: TGTGCCAGCAGCCATAGCGGGAGACCCAAGCAGTACTTC. This gives the protein CASSHSGRPKQYF.

The chain carries TRBV19 and TRBJ1-3; 11 bases fit TRBD1. Germline CDR1 is LNHDA and CDR2 is SQIVND (reference sequence). J was trimmed by 2 bases and V by 6 bases; bases with no gene match: 3. This CDR3 has 15 amino acids. The CDR3 is CASRDRGLPGNTIYF. In nucleotides, the CDR3 is TGTGCCAGTAGGGACAGGGGGCTACCTGGAAACACCATATATTTT.

This clone was counted only a few times. The chain combines TRBV29-1 with TRBJ2-3; D remains ambiguous. Trimming took 3 bases from V and 2 from J, leaving 15 bases between them. The CDR3 is 15 amino acids. From germline, CDR1 is SQVTM and CDR2 ANQGSEA. For the CDR3, the DNA is TGCAGCGTTGATGGTTTTGCGGCCTCCACAGATACGCAGTATTTT. Amino acids: CSVDGFAASTDTQYF.

This chain uses TRBV28 with TRBJ2-5; the match to TRBD2 covers 8 bases. In germline, CDR1 is MDHEN, CDR2 SYDVKM. There are 14 residues in the CDR3. The V and J ends lost 7 bases and 5 bases, in that order; junction bases with no gene match: 9. The CDR3, as DNA: TGTGCCAGCAACGTGGCGGGAGGTGGGGAGACCCAGTACTTC. It codes for CASNVAGGGETQYF.

The CDR3 loop reads CASSTLERDEQFF. CDR3 bases: TGTGCCAGCAGTACCCTAGAACGGGATGAGCAGTTCTTC. The J gene is TRBJ2-1, the V gene TRBV5-4; D gene uncertain. CDR1 SGHNT and CDR2 YYREEE come from the germline V gene (reference sequence). Trimming stripped 5 bases from V and 8 bases from J, with 14 bases between. The CDR3 sequence is 13 residues long.

This clone was seen a handful of times. This CDR3 reads CASSPQWGRYNEQFF. In DNA, the CDR3 is TGTGCCAGCTCACCACAGTGGGGCAGGTACAATGAGCAGTTCTTC. The rearrangement uses TRBV18 and TRBJ2-1, with D perhaps matching TRBD1 (5 bases). The CDR3 extends over 15 amino acids. Trimming removed 1 base from V and 4 bases from J, with 11 bases in between. Germline-derived CDR1 and CDR2 are KGHSH and LQKENI.

The chain is built from TRBV28 and TRBJ2-1, with 10 bases that match TRBD2. The CDR3 consists of 15 residues. V dropped 10 bases and J dropped 7; count of bases not matched to a gene: 13. Germline lookup yields CDR1 MDHEN and CDR2 SYDVKM. In nucleotides, the CDR3 is TGTGCCACCTCCCGGGGAGCTAGCGGGAGTAATGAGCAGTTCTTC. Residues: CATSRGASGSNEQFF.

This clone occurred once. J is TRBJ2-3 and V is TRBV7-3; 10 nucleotides agree with TRBD2. V lost 5 bases, J lost 1 base, and 6 bases stayed unmatched. The germline V gene encodes CDR1 SGHTA and CDR2 FQGTGA. The CDR3 is made up of 16 amino acids. In nucleotides, the CDR3 is TGTGCCAGCAGCGCCTCCGGGACTAGCGGCACAGATACGCAGTATTTT. This sequence encodes CASSASGTSGTDTQYF.

The rearrangement links TRBV9 to TRBJ2-7; 12 bases match TRBD2. V gave up 3 bases and J gave up 7 bases; unmatched junction bases: 14. Germline V gene lookup returns CDR1 SGDLS and CDR2 YYNGEE. The CDR3 covers 17 residues. CDR3 in amino acids: CASSGGWGLAGDGEQYF. In DNA form, the CDR3 reads TGTGCCAGCAGCGGGGGATGGGGACTAGCGGGCGACGGGGAGCAGTACTTC.

The chain has TRBV19 and TRBJ1-2; a possible D gene is TRBD1 (5 bases). V dropped 5 bases and J dropped 7 bases, with 8 bases sitting between them. This CDR3 spans 11 amino acids. CDR1 and CDR2 (germline): LNHDA, SQIVND (reference sequence). DNA for the CDR3: TGTGCCAGTAGTCAGGGACTTGGCTACACCTTC. Translated: CASSQGLGYTF.

This clone was counted a few times. This rearrangement joins TRBV6-4 to TRBJ2-7; perhaps TRBD2 as D (6 bases). From germline, CDR1 is MRHNA and CDR2 SNTAGT. Trimming took 11 bases from V and 0 from J, leaving 14 bases between them. The CDR3 consists of 13 residues. Written as DNA, the CDR3 is TGTGCCCTGGTGGAGCGGGCCTCCTACGAGCAGTACTTC. Protein product: CALVERASYEQYF.

The chain recombines TRBV11-3 with TRBJ2-5; D not certain. V lost 5 bases, J lost 4 bases, and 20 bases lay in between. Germline V CDR1 and CDR2: SGHNT, YENEEA. This CDR3 comprises 16 residues. The CDR3 here is CASSPHYDLTGETQYF. The CDR3, as DNA: TGTGCCAGCAGCCCTCATTATGATTTAACGGGAGAGACCCAGTACTTC.

The rearrangement joins TRBV29-1 to TRBJ2-2, with TRBD2 matching 9 bases. The CDR3 length is 12 residues. CDR1 SQVTM and CDR2 ANQGSEA come from the germline V gene. With 7 bases clipped from V and 7 bases from J, the junction kept 4 bases outside the gene matches. The CDR3 protein is CSAAGGNGELFF. Written as DNA, the CDR3 is TGCAGCGCCGCGGGGGGGAACGGGGAGCTGTTTTTT.

The chain carries TRBV10-3 and TRBJ2-3; 8 nucleotides agree with TRBD2. The trim removed 7 bases at V and 1 base at J, leaving 19 bases unmatched. CDR3 length: 19 residues. Germline values: CDR1 ENHRY, CDR2 SYGVKD. The CDR3 DNA reads as TGTGCCATCAATGATTTCGGGGGGGGCCCTGTGTCTGGCACAGATACGCAGTATTTT. Translation gives CAINDFGGGPVSGTDTQYF.

This clone showed up just a few times. J is TRBJ2-7 and V is TRBV6-6, with TRBD2 matching 8 bases. The junction had 11 bases not matched to a gene; V was cut back by 4 bases and J by 6 bases. The CDR3 covers 15 residues. Germline CDR1 MNHNY, CDR2 SVGAGI (reference sequence). CDR3 amino acids: CASSFGTSNGAEQYF. The DNA for the CDR3 is TGTGCCAGCAGTTTCGGGACTAGTAATGGGGCCGAGCAGTACTTC.

This clone has a handful of counts. The CDR3 sequence is CASRQLGGNQPQHF. CDR3 nucleotide sequence: TGTGCCAGCAGGCAACTGGGAGGCAATCAGCCCCAGCATTTT. The rearrangement joins TRBV21-1 to TRBJ1-5. TRBV21-1 is a listed pseudogene. This CDR3 comprises 14 residues.

The chain is built from TRBV28 and TRBJ2-1; TRBD1 matches 8 bases. Germline CDR1 reads MDHEN; CDR2 reads SYDVKM. The CDR3 covers 16 residues. Trimming removed 2 bases from V and 6 bases from J; junction bases left unmatched: 9. The CDR3 loop reads CASSLLSGGAINEQFF. CDR3 nucleotide sequence: TGTGCCAGCAGTTTACTGTCAGGGGGCGCGATCAATGAGCAGTTCTTC. The full variable domain, in which reference TRBV28 and TRBJ2-1 provide the parts outside the CDR3, is DVKVTQSSRYLVKRTGEKVFLECVQDMDHENMFWYRQDPGLGLRLIYFSYDVKMKEKGDIPEGYSVSREKKERFSLILESASTNQTSMYLCASSLLSGGAINEQFFGPGTRLTVL.

V gene TRBV2 combines with J gene TRBJ2-5, with 7 bases fitting TRBD2. V shed 8 bases and J 5 bases; nucleotides not matched to a gene: 8. CDR1 and CDR2 (germline): SNHLY, FYNNEI. The CDR3 length is 13 residues. CDR3 loop: CASGGETIETQYF. CDR3 nucleotide sequence: TGTGCCAGCGGGGGGGAGACTATCGAGACCCAGTACTTC.

The V and J genes are TRBV28 and TRBJ1-2; 7 nucleotides agree with TRBD1. The germline CDR1 and CDR2 sequences are MDHEN and SYDVKM. The CDR3 runs 14 residues. The V and J ends lost 3 bases and 8 bases, in that order; junction bases with no gene match: 9. CDR3 sequence (DNA): TGTGCCAGCAGTTTTGGGGCAGAGACAGGGGGCTACACCTTC. Protein sequence: CASSFGAETGGYTF.